The clone carrying this T cell receptor beta chain was seen only a few times. Via MiXCR, TCRdb re-called the 5' RACE reads, giving one row per CDR3 protein. The sample lists about 920,000 distinct CDR3 sequences, roughly 12% occurring once. The data were taken from a study of identical twins. V was trimmed by 0 bases and J by 0 bases, leaving 9 bases between them. Germline V CDR1 and CDR2: MGHRA, YSYEKL. The length of the CDR3 is 15 residues. The same sample was also used in a study of yellow fever vaccine responses in identical twins.

The rearrangement uses TRBV4-1 and TRBJ2-7; no clear D gene. Sequencing was carried out using PBMCs. This receptor was taken from a woman in her late teens or twenties in good health. CDR3 in DNA: TGCGCCAGCAGCCAAGATTATAAAAGCTCCTACGAGCAGTACTTC. This sequence encodes CASSQDYKSSYEQYF.